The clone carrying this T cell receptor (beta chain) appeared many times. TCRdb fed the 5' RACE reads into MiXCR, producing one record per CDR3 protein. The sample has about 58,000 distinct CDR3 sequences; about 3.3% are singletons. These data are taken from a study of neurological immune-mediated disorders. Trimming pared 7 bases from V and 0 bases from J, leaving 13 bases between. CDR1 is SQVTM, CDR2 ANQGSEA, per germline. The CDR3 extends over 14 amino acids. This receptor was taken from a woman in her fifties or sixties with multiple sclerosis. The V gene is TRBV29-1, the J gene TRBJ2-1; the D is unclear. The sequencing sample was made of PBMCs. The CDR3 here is CSETDLLSYNEQFF. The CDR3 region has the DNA TGCAGCGAAACAGACTTACTCTCCTACAATGAGCAGTTCTTC.